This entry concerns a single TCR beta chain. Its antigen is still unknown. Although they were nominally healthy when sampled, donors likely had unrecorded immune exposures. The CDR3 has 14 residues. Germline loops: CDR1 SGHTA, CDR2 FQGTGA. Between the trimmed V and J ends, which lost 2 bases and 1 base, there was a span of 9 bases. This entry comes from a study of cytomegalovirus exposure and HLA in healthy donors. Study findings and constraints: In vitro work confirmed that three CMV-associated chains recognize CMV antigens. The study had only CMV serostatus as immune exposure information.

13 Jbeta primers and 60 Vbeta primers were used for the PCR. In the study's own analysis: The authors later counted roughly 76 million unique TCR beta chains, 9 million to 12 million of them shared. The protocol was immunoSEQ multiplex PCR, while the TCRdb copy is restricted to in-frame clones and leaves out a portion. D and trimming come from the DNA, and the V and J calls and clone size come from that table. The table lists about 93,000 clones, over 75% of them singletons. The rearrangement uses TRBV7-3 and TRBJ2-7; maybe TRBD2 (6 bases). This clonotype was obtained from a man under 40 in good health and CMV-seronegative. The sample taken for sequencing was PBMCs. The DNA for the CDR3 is TGTGCCAGCAGCTTAGGCAGCGGGTCCTACGAGCAGTACTTC. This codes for CASSLGSGSYEQYF.